This T cell receptor beta chain was sequenced for a study of molecular identifiers for immune sequencing clone quantification (dated 2018 in TCRdb). About the study as a whole: In a replicate experiment, RNA from roughly 20,000 or 100,000 naive CD8 T cells was split into five aliquots, four of which were sequenced. This methods study benchmarked molecular-identifier clustering-based TCR repertoire sequencing (MIDCIRS) and TCR RNA copy counting, using CD8 T cells to do so.

Libraries of naive CD8 T cells were built from anywhere between about 20,000 and 1,000,000 sorted cells, with 10%, 30% or 50% of the purified RNA used. Naive CD8 T cells, defined as CD8+CD4-CCR7+CD45RA+, were FACS-sorted into RLT Plus buffer on a BD FACSAria II. Detection sensitivity was tested by spiking Jurkat RNA equal to about 10 TCR copies' worth into samples containing about 17,000-1,000,000 naive CD8 T cells. CD8 T cells were enriched with RosetteSep CD8+ T Cell Enrichment Cocktail and Ficoll-Paque, followed by ACK red cell lysis. The germline V gene encodes CDR1 SEHNR and CDR2 FQNEAQ (reference sequence). Clipping removes 5 bases from V and 6 bases from J, with 3 as the unmatched junction base count. The CDR3 measures 15 amino acids from cysteine to phenylalanine. Of the read, only the CDR3 DNA is kept; its 45 bases are in frame from base 1. This clonotype was counted at least ten times. It has no known antigen specificity. No base quality information exists; no much larger clone differs at one position.

Receptors were amplified or captured by PCR. The instrument given in TCRdb is Illumina HiSeq 4000. Preparation of bulk TCR libraries followed a previously described approach, with the TCR primers listed in Table S5. Total RNA was purified with the Qiagen AllPrep DNA/RNA kit. Before any analysis, reads coming from multiple sequencing runs of the same library were combined into one pool. In the paper's pipeline: Only reads with exact TCR constant sequence were kept, trimmed to 150 nt, and grouped by their 12-nt molecular barcodes. Reads inside each barcode group were sub-clustered using a 15% Levenshtein threshold, and a quality-weighted consensus sequence was constructed for each RNA molecule. Non-functional sequences were excluded, and lower-count sequences lying one edit away from another sequence were also excluded. Based on fitting two negative binomial distributions, any barcode sub-cluster with under 20% of the maximum read count was discarded. The raw public reads went through TCRdb reprocessing: fastp at Q25, MiXCR clone calling, in-frame beta chains kept. Identical CDR3 protein sequences are pooled into one entry, listed with their most common genes and DNA. TCRdb's processing, not the authors', yielded these V and J calls. A total of over 600,000 distinct CDR3 sequences appear in this sample, 15% to 20% of them only once. The top ten constitute around 0.86% of the sample.

Beyond this particular receptor, the publication reports: In CMV-specific effector cells, clones with more than 20 RNA copies accounted for over 97% of molecules, whereas in naive cells such clones accounted for under 1%. Modeling estimated 2.5 to 3.5 recovered TCR RNA copies per cell, compared with about 9.3 by digital PCR, which implies around 30% capture efficiency. A single cell's worth of spiked-in Jurkat TCR RNA was reported detectable even among one million naive CD8 T cells. Highly expanded clone sizes could be underestimated because identical TCR molecules may share a barcode. Without barcode sub-clustering, chimeric consensus sequences inflated TCR diversity; chimeras reached as high as 47%. Spiked-in Jurkat TCR RNA (10 copies' worth), which is not part of the donor repertoire, was contained in the naive libraries.

The sequence derives from a human donor in good health. Some libraries in this study had Jurkat cell RNA spiked in. The sequence is built from TRBV7-9 and TRBJ2-2; the central 13 bases match TRBD2. The specimen sequenced was naive CD8+ T cells from blood, with Jurkat cell RNA spiked in. The sample's cell subset or site label is to be understood as: FACS-sorted CD8+CD4-CCR7+CD45RA+ naive T cells. The nucleotide sequence is given as TGTGCCAGCAGCGGGACTAGCGGGGTCTCCGGGGAGCTGTTTTTT. This yields the protein CASSGTSGVSGELFF.